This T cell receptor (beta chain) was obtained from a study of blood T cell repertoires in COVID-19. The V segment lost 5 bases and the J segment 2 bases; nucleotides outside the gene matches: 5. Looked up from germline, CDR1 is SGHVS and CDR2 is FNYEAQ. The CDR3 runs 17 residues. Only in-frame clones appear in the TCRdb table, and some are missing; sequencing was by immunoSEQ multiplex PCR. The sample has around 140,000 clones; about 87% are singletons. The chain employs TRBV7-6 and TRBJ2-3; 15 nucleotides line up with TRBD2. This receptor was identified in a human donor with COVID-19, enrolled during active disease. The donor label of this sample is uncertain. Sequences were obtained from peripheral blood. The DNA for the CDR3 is TGTGCCAGCAGCCCCCGGACTAGCGGGAGGGACACAGATACGCAGTATTTT. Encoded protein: CASSPRTSGRDTDTQYF. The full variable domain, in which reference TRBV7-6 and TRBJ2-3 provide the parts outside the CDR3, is GAGVSQSPRYKVTKRGQDVALRCDPISGHVSLYWYRQALGQGPEFLTYFNYEAQQDKSGLPNDRFSAERPEGSISTLTIQRTEQRDSAMYRCASSPRTSGRDTDTQYFGPGTRLTVL.